These 9 T cell receptor beta chains came from one sample sequenced in a study of CD8 T cells in Susac syndrome. CD27 and CD45RA staining defined memory subsets for TEMRA sorting. With random hexamers, reverse transcription was performed on about 0.5 to 1 ug of RNA. TCRdb reprocessed the immunoSEQ multiplex PCR reads with MiXCR, giving one entry per CDR3 protein. The table includes 2,400 or so distinct CDR3 sequences, 70% to 85% detected once. Sequenced material: CD8+ TEMRA cells from PBMCs. Described subset: FACS-sorted terminally differentiated effector memory CD8+ T cells re-expressing CD45RA (CD8+ TEMRA). All receptors derive from a human donor with Susac syndrome.

The genes are TRBV20-1 and TRBJ2-7, with TRBD1 identical over 9 bases. The CDR3 is 14 residues long. Germline V gene data show CDR1 as DFQATT and CDR2 as SNEGSKA (reference sequence). Losses at the gene ends were 4 bases for V and 3 bases for J; bases not matched to a gene: 7. The CDR3 bases are TGCAGTGCTATAGGGGGGGACAGGGTCTACGAGCAGTACTTC. Its translation: CSAIGGDRVYEQYF.

V usage is TRBV28 and J usage is TRBJ1-1; a weak D match, TRBD1 (5 bases). Deletions cut 6 bases from V and 0 bases from J, with 17 bases between. This CDR3 comprises 16 residues. Germline lookup yields CDR1 MDHEN and CDR2 SYDVKM. The CDR3 here is CASSSTSGSLNTEAFF. In DNA, the CDR3 is TGTGCCAGCAGCTCAACATCAGGGAGCCTGAACACTGAAGCTTTCTTT.

The chain carries TRBV28 and TRBJ1-5; D uncertain. V lost 3 bases and J 0 bases, leaving 6 bases between the germline ends. This CDR3 contains 14 residues. CDR1 and CDR2 from the germline V gene are MDHEN and SYDVKM. CDR3 in DNA: TGTGCCAGCAGTTTCATGGGTAGCAATCAGCCCCAGCATTTT. Protein: CASSFMGSNQPQHF.

The chain links TRBV19 to TRBJ1-5; maybe TRBD1 (6 bases). This CDR3 spans 12 amino acids. V was clipped by 11 bases and J by 4 bases, with 12 bases between them. Germline values: CDR1 LNHDA, CDR2 SQIVND (reference sequence). The CDR3 loop is CAGKQGNQPQHF. Here the CDR3 DNA reads TGTGCCGGTAAACAGGGAAATCAGCCCCAGCATTTT. The variable domain in full, completed from reference TRBV19 and TRBJ1-5, reads DGGITQSPKYLFRKEGQNVTLSCEQNLNHDAMYWYRQDPGQGLRLIYYSQIVNDFQKGDIAEGYSVSREKKESFPLTVTSAQKNPTAFYLCAGKQGNQPQHFGDGTRLSIL.

The chain couples TRBV7-8 to TRBJ1-2, with a possible D match to TRBD1 (5 bases). The CDR3 totals 14 residues. Germline assignment: CDR1 SGHVS and CDR2 FQNEAQ. Trimming cost V 4 bases and J 2 bases, with 11 bases left between them. The CDR3 protein is CASSYGDLNYGYTF. DNA of the CDR3: TGTGCCAGCAGCTATGGGGACCTCAACTATGGCTACACCTTC. The full variable domain, its missing parts supplied by reference TRBV7-8 and TRBJ1-2, is GAGVSQSPRYKVAKRGQDVALRCDPISGHVSLFWYQQALGQGPEFLTYFQNEAQLDKSGLPSDRFFAERPEGSVSTLKIQRTQQEDSAVYLCASSYGDLNYGYTFGSGTRLTVV.

J is TRBJ2-7 and V is TRBV7-9; TRBD2 aligns across 9 bases. Germline V gives CDR1 SEHNR, CDR2 FQNEAQ (reference sequence). Trimming took 5 bases from V and 3 from J; bases not matched to a gene: 11. This CDR3 contains 16 residues. The CDR3 region is CASSPPTSGLSYEQYF. The CDR3 nucleotides are TGTGCCAGCAGCCCCCCGACTAGCGGTCTCAGCTACGAGCAGTACTTC.

The chain carries TRBV5-4 and TRBJ2-5; 7 nucleotides match TRBD2. This CDR3 contains 14 residues. Germline lookup yields CDR1 SGHNT and CDR2 YYREEE (reference sequence). V dropped 1 base and J dropped 5; count of bases not matched to a gene: 5. CDR3: CASSLRGDDETQYF. The CDR3 DNA reads TGTGCCAGCAGCTTGCGGGGGGATGATGAGACCCAGTACTTC.

The V gene is TRBV6-1, the J gene TRBJ2-2, with D unresolved. The CDR3 length is 15 residues. CDR1 and CDR2 from the germline V gene are MNHNS and SASEGT. V lost 6 bases to trimming and J lost 0 bases, with 11 bases between them. CDR3: CASSATSANTGELFF. The CDR3 DNA is TGTGCCAGCAGCGCAACCTCAGCGAACACCGGGGAGCTGTTTTTT.

The rearrangement links TRBV28 to TRBJ2-3; 9 positions agree with TRBD1. Germline CDR1 MDHEN, CDR2 SYDVKM. The CDR3 is made up of 17 amino acids. J was trimmed by 3 bases and V by 2 bases; bases with no gene match: 9. The CDR3 reads CASSLTPPGQGTDTQYF. The CDR3 DNA is TGTGCCAGCAGTTTAACCCCTCCGGGACAGGGAACAGATACGCAGTATTTT.